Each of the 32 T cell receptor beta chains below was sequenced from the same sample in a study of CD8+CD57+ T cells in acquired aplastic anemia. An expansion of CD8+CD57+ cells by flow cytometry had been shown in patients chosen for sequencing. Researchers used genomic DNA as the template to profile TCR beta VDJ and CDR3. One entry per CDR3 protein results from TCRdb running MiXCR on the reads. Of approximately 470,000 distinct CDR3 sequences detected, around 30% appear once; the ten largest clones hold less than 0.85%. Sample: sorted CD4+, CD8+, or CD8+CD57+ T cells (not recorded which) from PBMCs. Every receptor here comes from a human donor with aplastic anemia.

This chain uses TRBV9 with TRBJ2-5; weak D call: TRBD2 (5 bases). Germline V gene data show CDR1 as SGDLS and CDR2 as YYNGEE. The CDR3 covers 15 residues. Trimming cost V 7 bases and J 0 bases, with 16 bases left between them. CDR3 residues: CASYKEGRDQETQYF. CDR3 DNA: TGTGCCAGCTATAAAGAGGGCCGTGACCAAGAGACCCAGTACTTC.

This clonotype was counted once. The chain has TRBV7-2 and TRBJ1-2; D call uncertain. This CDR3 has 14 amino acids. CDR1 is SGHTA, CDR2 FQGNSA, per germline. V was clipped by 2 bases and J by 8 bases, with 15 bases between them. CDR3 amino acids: CASSLPGLGGGYTF. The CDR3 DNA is TGTGCCAGCAGCTTACCCGGCCTGGGTGGAGGCTACACCTTC.

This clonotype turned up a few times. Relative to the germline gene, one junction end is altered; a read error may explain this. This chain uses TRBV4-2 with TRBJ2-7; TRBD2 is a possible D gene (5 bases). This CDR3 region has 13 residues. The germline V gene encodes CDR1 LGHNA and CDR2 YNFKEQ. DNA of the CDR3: TGTGCCAGCAGCCAAGATAAGTTCCGAGACTACAGATTC. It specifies CASSQDKFRDYRF.

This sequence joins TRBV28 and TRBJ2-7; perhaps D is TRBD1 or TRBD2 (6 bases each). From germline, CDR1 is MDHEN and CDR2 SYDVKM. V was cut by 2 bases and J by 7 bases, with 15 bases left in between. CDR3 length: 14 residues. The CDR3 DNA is TGTGCCAGCAGTTTAAGTGGGGGGCGGAGTGAGCAGTACTTC. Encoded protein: CASSLSGGRSEQYF. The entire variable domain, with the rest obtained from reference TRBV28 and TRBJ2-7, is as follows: DVKVTQSSRYLVKRTGEKVFLECVQDMDHENMFWYRQDPGLGLRLIYFSYDVKMKEKGDIPEGYSVSREKKERFSLILESASTNQTSMYLCASSLSGGRSEQYFGPGTRLTVT.

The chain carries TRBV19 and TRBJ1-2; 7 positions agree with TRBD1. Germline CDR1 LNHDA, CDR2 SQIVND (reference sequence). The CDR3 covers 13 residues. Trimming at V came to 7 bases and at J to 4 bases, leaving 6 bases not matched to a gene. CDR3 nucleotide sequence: TGTGCCAGTACCCACAGGGGACCCTATGGCTACACCTTC. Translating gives CASTHRGPYGYTF.

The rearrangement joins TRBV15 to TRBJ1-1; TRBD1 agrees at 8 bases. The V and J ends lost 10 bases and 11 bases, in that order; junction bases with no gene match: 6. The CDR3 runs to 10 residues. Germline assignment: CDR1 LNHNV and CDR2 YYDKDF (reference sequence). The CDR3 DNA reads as TGTGCCAGCAGGACAGGGTTCGCTTTCTTT. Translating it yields CASRTGFAFF.

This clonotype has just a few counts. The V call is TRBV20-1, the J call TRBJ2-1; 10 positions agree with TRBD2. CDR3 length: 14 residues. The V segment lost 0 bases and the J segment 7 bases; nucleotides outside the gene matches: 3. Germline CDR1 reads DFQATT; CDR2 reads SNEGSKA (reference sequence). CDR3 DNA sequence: TGCAGTGCTAGAGATTCTAGCGGGAGTAATGAGCAGTTCTTC. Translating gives CSARDSSGSNEQFF.

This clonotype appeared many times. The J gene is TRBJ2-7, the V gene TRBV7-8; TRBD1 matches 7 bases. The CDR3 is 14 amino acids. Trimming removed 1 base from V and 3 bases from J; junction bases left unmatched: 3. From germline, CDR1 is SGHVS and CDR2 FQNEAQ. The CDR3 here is CASSLVGQYYEQYF. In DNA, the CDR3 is TGTGCCAGCAGCTTAGTGGGACAGTACTACGAGCAGTACTTC.

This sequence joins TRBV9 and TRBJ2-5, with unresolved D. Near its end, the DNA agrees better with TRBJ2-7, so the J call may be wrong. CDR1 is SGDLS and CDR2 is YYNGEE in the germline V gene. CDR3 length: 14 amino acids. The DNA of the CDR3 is TGTGCCAGCAGCGTAGATACGGCGAGCATCGAGCAGTACTTC. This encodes CASSVDTASIEQYF.

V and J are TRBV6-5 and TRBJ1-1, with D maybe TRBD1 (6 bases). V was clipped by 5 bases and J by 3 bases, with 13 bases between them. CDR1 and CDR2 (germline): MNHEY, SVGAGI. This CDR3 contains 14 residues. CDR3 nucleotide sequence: TGTGCCAGCAGTCACAGGGCCTGGGACACTGAAGCTTTCTTT. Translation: CASSHRAWDTEAFF.

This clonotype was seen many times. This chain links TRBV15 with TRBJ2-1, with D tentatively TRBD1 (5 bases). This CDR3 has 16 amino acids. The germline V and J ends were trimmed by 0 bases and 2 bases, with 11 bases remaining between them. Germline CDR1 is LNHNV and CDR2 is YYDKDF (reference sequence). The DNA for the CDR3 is TGTGCCACCAGCAGAGACCTGGCAGGGACCTACAATGAGCAGTTCTTC. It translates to CATSRDLAGTYNEQFF.

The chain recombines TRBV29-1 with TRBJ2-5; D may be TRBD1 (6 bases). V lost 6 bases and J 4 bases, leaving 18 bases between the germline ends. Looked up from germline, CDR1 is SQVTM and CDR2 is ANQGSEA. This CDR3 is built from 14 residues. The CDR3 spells CSVQTPGVGETQYF. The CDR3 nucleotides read TGCAGCGTCCAAACCCCAGGGGTTGGAGAGACCCAGTACTTC.

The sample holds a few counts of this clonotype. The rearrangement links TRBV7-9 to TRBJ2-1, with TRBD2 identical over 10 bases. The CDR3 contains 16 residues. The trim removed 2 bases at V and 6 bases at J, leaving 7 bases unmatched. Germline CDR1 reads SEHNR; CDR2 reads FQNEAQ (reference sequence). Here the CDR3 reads CASSLFGGTSVNEQFF. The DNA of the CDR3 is TGTGCCAGCAGCTTATTCGGTGGGACTAGCGTCAATGAGCAGTTCTTC.

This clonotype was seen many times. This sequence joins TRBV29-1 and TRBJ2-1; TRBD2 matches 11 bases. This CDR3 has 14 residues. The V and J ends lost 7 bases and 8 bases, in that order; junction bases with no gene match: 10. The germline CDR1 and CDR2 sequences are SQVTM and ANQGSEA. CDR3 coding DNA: TGCAGCGCCCGGCCCGGGACTAGCGGCGATGAGCAGTTCTTC. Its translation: CSARPGTSGDEQFF.

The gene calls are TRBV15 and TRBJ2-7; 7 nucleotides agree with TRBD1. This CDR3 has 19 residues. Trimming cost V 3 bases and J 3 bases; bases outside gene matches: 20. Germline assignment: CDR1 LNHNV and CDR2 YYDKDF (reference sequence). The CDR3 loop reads CATSSEHKTLPGQIYEQYF. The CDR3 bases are TGTGCCACCAGCAGTGAACACAAGACTCTCCCGGGACAGATCTACGAGCAGTACTTC.

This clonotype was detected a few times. The CDR3 here is CASSDGLAGAVSGYEQYF. For the CDR3, the DNA is TGTGCCAGCAGTGACGGACTAGCGGGGGCCGTTAGTGGCTACGAGCAGTACTTC. The chain joins TRBV6-4 to TRBJ2-7, with TRBD2 matching over 13 bases. The CDR3 has 18 residues. The V gene's germline CDR1 is MRHNA and CDR2 SNTAGT. J gave up 3 bases and V 2 bases, and 10 bases lay outside the gene matches.

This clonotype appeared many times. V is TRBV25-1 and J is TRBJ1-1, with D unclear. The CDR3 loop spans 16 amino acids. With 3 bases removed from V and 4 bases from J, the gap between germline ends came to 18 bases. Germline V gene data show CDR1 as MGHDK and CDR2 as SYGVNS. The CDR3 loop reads CASSDLNTGLGTEAFF. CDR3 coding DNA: TGTGCCAGCAGTGACCTGAATACGGGGTTGGGCACTGAAGCTTTCTTT.

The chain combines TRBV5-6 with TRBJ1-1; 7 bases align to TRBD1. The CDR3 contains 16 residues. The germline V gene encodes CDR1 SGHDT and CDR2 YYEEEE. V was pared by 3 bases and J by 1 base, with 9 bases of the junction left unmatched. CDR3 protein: CASSSLRDSENTEAFF. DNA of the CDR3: TGTGCCAGCAGCTCTTTAAGGGACAGCGAGAACACTGAAGCTTTCTTT.

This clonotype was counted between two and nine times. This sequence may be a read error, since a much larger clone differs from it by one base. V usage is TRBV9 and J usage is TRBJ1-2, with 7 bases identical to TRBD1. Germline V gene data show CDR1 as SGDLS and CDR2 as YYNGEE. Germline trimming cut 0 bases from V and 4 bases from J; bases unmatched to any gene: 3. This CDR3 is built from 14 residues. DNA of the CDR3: TGTGCCAGCAGCGTAGCGGGACAGAGCTATGGCTACACCTTC. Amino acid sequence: CASSVAGQSYGYTF.

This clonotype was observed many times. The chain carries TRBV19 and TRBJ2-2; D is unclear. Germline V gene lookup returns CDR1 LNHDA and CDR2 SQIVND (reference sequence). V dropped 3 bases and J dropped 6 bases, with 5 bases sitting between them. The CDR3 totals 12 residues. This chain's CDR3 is CASSMRSGELFF. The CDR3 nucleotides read TGTGCCAGTAGTATGCGGTCCGGGGAGCTGTTTTTT. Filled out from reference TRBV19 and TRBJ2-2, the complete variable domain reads DGGITQSPKYLFRKEGQNVTLSCEQNLNHDAMYWYRQDPGQGLRLIYYSQIVNDFQKGDIAEGYSVSREKKESFPLTVTSAQKNPTAFYLCASSMRSGELFFGEGSRLTVL.

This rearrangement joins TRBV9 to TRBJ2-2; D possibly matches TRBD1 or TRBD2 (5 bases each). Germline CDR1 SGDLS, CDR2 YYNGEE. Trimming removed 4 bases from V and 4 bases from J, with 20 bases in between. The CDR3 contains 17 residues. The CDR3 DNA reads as TGTGCCAGCAGCTTGGCGGTGGGGGTGCGATTCACCGGGGAGCTGTTTTTT. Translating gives CASSLAVGVRFTGELFF.

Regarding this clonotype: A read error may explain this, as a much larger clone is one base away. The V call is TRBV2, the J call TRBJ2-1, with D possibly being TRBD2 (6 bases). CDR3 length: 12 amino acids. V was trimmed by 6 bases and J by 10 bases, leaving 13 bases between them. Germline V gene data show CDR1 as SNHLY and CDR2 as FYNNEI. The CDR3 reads CASSYSDYEQFF. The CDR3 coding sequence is TGTGCCAGCAGCTACTCGGACTACGAGCAGTTCTTC. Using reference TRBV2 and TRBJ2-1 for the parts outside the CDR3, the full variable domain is EPEVTQTPSHQVTQMGQEVILRCVPISNHLYFYWYRQILGQKVEFLVSFYNNEISEKSEIFDDQFSVERPDGSNFTLKIRSTKLEDSAMYFCASSYSDYEQFFGPGTRLTVL.

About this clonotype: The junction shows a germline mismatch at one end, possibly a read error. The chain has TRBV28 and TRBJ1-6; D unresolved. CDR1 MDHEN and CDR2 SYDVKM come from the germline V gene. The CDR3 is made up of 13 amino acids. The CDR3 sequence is CASSSDPLSSLDF. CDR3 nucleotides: TGTGCCAGCAGTTCGGACCCCCTCTCATCGTTGGACTTT.

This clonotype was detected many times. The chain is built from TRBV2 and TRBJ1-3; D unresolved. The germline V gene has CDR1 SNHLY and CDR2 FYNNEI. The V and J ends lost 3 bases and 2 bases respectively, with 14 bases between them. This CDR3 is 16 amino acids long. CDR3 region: CASSDWVRTAGNTIYF. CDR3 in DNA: TGTGCCAGCAGTGACTGGGTCAGGACGGCTGGAAACACCATATATTTT.

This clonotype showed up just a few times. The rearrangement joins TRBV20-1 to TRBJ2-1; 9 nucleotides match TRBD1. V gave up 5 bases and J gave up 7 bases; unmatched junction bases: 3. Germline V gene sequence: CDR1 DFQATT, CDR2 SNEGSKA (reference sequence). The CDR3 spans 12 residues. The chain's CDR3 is CSAWDRVNEQFF. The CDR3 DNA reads TGCAGTGCTTGGGACAGGGTAAATGAGCAGTTCTTC.

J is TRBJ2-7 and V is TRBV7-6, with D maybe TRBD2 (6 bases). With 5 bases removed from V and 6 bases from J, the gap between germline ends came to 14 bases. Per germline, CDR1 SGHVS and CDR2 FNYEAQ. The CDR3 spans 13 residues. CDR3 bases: TGTGCCAGCAGCGGGAAACGGGGAGGCGAGCAGTACTTC. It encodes CASSGKRGGEQYF.

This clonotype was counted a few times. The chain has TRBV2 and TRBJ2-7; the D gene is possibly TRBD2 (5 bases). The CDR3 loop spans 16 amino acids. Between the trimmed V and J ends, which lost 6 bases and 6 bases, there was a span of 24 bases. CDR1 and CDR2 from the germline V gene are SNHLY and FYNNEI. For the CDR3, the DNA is TGTGCCAGCAGACTTAGAGGGTTGGGTCCGAGCCGCGAGCAGTACTTC. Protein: CASRLRGLGPSREQYF.

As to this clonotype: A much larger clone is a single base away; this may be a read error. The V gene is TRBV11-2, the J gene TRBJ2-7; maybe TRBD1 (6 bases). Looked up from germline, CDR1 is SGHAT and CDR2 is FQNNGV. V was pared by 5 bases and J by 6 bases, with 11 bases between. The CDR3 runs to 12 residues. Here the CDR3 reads CASSHDRFEQYF. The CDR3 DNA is TGTGCCAGCAGCCACGACAGGTTCGAGCAGTACTTC. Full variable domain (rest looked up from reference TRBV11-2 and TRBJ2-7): EAGVAQSPRYKIIEKRQSVAFWCNPISGHATLYWYQQILGQGPKLLIQFQNNGVVDDSQLPKDRFSAERLKGVDSTLKIQPAKLEDSAVYLCASSHDRFEQYFGPGTRLTVT.

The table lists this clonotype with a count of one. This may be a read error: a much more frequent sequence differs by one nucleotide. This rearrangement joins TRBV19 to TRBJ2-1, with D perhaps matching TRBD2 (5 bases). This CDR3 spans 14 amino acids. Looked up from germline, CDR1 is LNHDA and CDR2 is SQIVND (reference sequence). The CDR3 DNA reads TGTGCCAGTAGTATGACTCGGGGAACCAATGGGCAGTTCTTC. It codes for CASSMTRGTNGQFF.

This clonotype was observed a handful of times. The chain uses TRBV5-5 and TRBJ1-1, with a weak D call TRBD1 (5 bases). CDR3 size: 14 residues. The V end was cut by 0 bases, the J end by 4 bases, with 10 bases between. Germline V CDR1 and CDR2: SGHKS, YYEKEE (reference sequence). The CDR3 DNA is TGTGCCAGCAGCTTGGTTCGGGGCGGCACTGAAGCTTTCTTT. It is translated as CASSLVRGGTEAFF. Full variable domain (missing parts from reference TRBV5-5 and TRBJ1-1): DAGVTQSPTHLIKTRGQQVTLRCSPISGHKSVSWYQQVLGQGPQFIFQYYEKEERGRGNFPDRFSARQFPNYSSELNVNALLLGDSALYLCASSLVRGGTEAFFGQGTRLTVV.

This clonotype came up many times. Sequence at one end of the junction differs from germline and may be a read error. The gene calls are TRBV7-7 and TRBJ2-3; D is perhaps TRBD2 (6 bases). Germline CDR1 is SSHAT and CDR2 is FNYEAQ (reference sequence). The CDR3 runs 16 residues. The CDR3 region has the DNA TGTGCTAGCAGCTTAAGCGGGTTCTCTAGCACAGATACGCAGTATTTT. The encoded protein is CASSLSGFSSTDTQYF.

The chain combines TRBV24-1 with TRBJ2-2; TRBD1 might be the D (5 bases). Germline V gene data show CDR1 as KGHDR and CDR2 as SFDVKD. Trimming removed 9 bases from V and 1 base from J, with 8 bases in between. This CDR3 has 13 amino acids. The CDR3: CATAQGNTGELFF. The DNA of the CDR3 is TGTGCCACCGCTCAGGGGAACACCGGGGAGCTGTTTTTT.